This T cell receptor (beta chain) was sequenced in a study of T cell responses to AZD1222 COVID-19 vaccine. General study findings and limits: Among the donors, most were white British and more were female, and clonal diversity was possibly underestimated. Spike-specific TCRs gained breadth and depth after people received two AZD1222 doses.

Notes on this clone: The antigen is unknown.

The length of the CDR3 is 15 residues. V shed 1 base and J shed 0 bases, with 5 bases lying between them. CDR1 and CDR2 (germline): SGHTS, YDEGEE. The data were produced by immunoSEQ multiplex PCR, yet TCRdb's version contains in-frame clones alone and is incomplete. The data hold roughly 99,000 clones, with nearly 90% observed a single time. The V call is TRBV5-8, the J call TRBJ2-6; D possibly corresponds to TRBD2 (5 bases). The sample in question was peripheral blood, obtained 28 days after the second AZD1222 dose. This TCR derives from an adult who received the AZD1222 COVID-19 vaccine. CDR3 nucleotide sequence: TGTGCCAGCAGCTTGCGGGGCTCTGGGGCCAACGTCCTGACTTTC. Amino acid sequence: CASSLRGSGANVLTF.